These T cell receptor beta chains were read from a single sample in a study of neoadjuvant anti-PD-1 for oral cavity cancer. Produced via immunoSEQ multiplex PCR; TCRdb's table is partial and in-frame only. The table has 15,000 to 20,000 clones, approximately 79% seen once. Here the sequenced sample was PBMCs, taken before nivolumab (anti-PD-1) treatment. The receptors derive from a person between 35 and 79 years old with oral cavity squamous cell carcinoma. Both conserved end residues are part of each CDR3. A D gene is named only where the DNA matches it firmly. Not all rows give a size; the values are once, few, many and, for expanded clones, a class.

TRBV6-1	-	TRBJ1-5	-	CASSKAQGGQPQHF	TGTGCCAGCAGTAAGGCTCAGGGTGGTCAGCCCCAGCATTTT
TRBV5-1	once	TRBJ1-1	-	CASSLTQGYGTEAFF	TGCGCCAGCAGCCTCACCCAGGGGTACGGCACTGAAGCTTTCTTT
TRBV25-1	-	TRBJ1-1	-	CASRFLGGAFF	TGTGCCAGCAGATTCCTGGGGGGGGCTTTCTTT
TRBV7-3	-	TRBJ2-1	-	CASSPNYNEQFF	TGTGCCAGCAGCCCAAATTACAATGAGCAGTTCTTC
TRBV9	-	TRBJ2-2	-	CASSPRAGEATGELFF	TGTGCCAGCAGCCCCCGGGCCGGGGAGGCCACCGGGGAGCTGTTTTTT
TRBV29-1	-	TRBJ2-2	-	CSVLDSVTGEGTGELFF	TGCAGCGTGTTGGATTCCGTTACGGGAGAGGGGACCGGGGAGCTGTTTTTT
TRBV5-6	-	TRBJ1-2	-	CASSLEYYGYTF	TGTGCCAGCAGCTTAGAGTACTATGGCTACACCTTC
TRBV19	-	TRBJ1-4	-	CASKETYGKLFF	TGTGCCAGTAAGGAGACCTACGGGAAACTGTTTTTT
TRBV4-1	-	TRBJ1-1	-	CASSLSTVNTEAFF	TGCGCCAGCAGCCTCTCGACAGTGAACACTGAAGCTTTCTTT
TRBV27	-	TRBJ1-1	TRBD1	CASRRTGAEAFF	TGTGCCAGCCGCCGGACAGGGGCTGAAGCTTTCTTT
TRBV19	-	TRBJ2-3	TRBD1	CASSMTGTDTQYF	TGTGCCAGTAGTATGACAGGGACAGATACGCAGTATTTT
TRBV5-6	-	TRBJ1-1	-	CASRWGLNTEAFF	TGTGCCAGCAGGTGGGGTCTGAACACTGAAGCTTTCTTT
TRBV7-9	-	TRBJ2-3	TRBD1	CASSTDRKSTDTQYF	TGTGCCAGCAGCACGGACAGGAAGAGCACAGATACGCAGTATTTT
TRBV19	few	TRBJ2-1	TRBD2	CASRISGVLRDEQFF	TGTGCCAGTAGGATTAGCGGGGTCCTTCGGGATGAGCAGTTCTTC
TRBV2	medium-sized	TRBJ2-1	TRBD1	CASREGAVTFF	TGTGCCAGCAGAGAGGGGGCGGTTACGTTCTTC
TRBV2	-	TRBJ1-5	-	CASKFGNQPQHF	TGTGCCAGCAAGTTTGGGAATCAGCCCCAGCATTTT
TRBV5-6	-	TRBJ2-7	TRBD1	CASSSLARDRGHEQYF	TGTGCCAGCAGCTCCCTGGCCCGGGACAGGGGACACGAGCAGTACTTC
TRBV21-1	-	TRBJ1-3	-	CASSKEPRRLFSGNTIYF	TGTGCCAGCAGCAAAGAGCCCCGACGCCTCTTCTCTGGAAACACCATATATTTT
TRBV5-5	-	TRBJ2-1	-	CASSFDWRNEQFF	TGTGCCAGCAGCTTTGACTGGAGAAATGAGCAGTTCTTC
TRBV2	few	TRBJ1-2	TRBD1	CASRATGARDGYTF	TGTGCCAGCAGGGCTACAGGGGCCCGTGATGGCTACACCTTC
TRBV11-2	-	TRBJ1-2	TRBD1	CASSLAGGGLWNYGYTF	TGTGCCAGCAGCTTAGCAGGGGGCGGTTTATGGAACTATGGCTACACCTTC
TRBV5-4	-	TRBJ2-3	TRBD2	CASTIGDSGGTDTQYF	TGTGCCAGCACAATAGGTGATAGCGGGGGCACAGATACGCAGTATTTT
TRBV27	-	TRBJ2-2	TRBD1	CASSLRTGRSTGELFF	TGTGCCAGCAGTTTACGGACAGGGAGGAGCACCGGGGAGCTGTTTTTT
TRBV5-8	-	TRBJ1-4	TRBD1	CASSLEPGQGHF	TGTGCCAGCAGCTTGGAACCGGGACAGGGACATTTT
TRBV5-4	-	TRBJ2-1	TRBD2	CASRIPGLANNEQFF	TGTGCCAGCAGAATTCCGGGACTAGCTAACAATGAGCAGTTCTTC
TRBV6-1	-	TRBJ1-2	-	CASSGSRVFSYGYTF	TGCGCCAGCAGTGGTTCGAGGGTTTTCAGTTATGGCTACACCTTC
TRBV4-1	few	TRBJ1-2	TRBD1	CASSQIGGANYGYTF	TGCGCCAGCAGCCAAATAGGGGGCGCAAACTATGGCTACACCTTC
TRBV5-1	-	TRBJ2-5	-	CASSHLGAWETQYF	TGCGCCAGCAGCCACTTGGGGGCGTGGGAGACCCAGTACTTC
TRBV5-1	few	TRBJ1-1	-	CASSLDRDTEAFF	TGCGCCAGCAGCTTGGATAGGGACACCGAAGCTTTCTTT
TRBV27	-	TRBJ2-7	-	CASSPRRPVNEQYF	TGTGCCAGCAGTCCACGGCGGCCGGTAAACGAGCAGTACTTC
TRBV4-2	-	TRBJ2-1	-	CASSQGGGQGYDEQFF	TGTGCCAGCAGCCAAGGAGGTGGCCAGGGTTATGATGAGCAGTTCTTC
TRBV2	-	TRBJ2-3	-	CASRTGTTRTDTQYF	TGTGCCAGCAGAACCGGGACCACACGCACAGATACGCAGTATTTT
TRBV5-4	-	TRBJ2-5	TRBD2	CASSLVSGSLGETQYF	TGTGCCAGCAGCTTGGTGAGCGGGAGCCTCGGGGAGACCCAGTACTTC
TRBV7-9	-	TRBJ2-1	TRBD2	CASSLGLAVNEQFF	TGTGCCAGCAGCCTGGGACTAGCGGTAAATGAGCAGTTCTTC
TRBV9	-	TRBJ1-1	-	CASSGGPGVDTEAFF	TGTGCCAGCAGCGGAGGACCAGGGGTGGACACTGAAGCTTTCTTT
TRBV2	-	TRBJ2-3	TRBD1	CASSGQGVKSGDTQYF	TGTGCCAGCAGCGGACAGGGGGTAAAGTCAGGAGATACGCAGTATTTT
TRBV4-1	-	TRBJ2-3	TRBD2	CASSIGTSDTQYF	TGCGCCAGCAGCATCGGGACTAGTGATACGCAGTATTTT
TRBV13	-	TRBJ1-6	-	CASRGRGPSSYNSPLHF	TGTGCCAGCCGGGGCCGGGGCCCTAGCTCCTATAATTCACCCCTCCACTTT
TRBV7-3	-	TRBJ2-3	-	CASSDRTADTQYF	TGTGCCAGCAGCGACCGGACAGCAGATACGCAGTATTTT
TRBV6-1	few	TRBJ1-5	-	CASSDDSPNQPQHF	TGTGCCAGCAGTGACGACAGTCCTAATCAGCCCCAGCATTTT
TRBV29-1	once	TRBJ1-1	-	CSVETYLNTEAFF	TGCAGCGTTGAAACGTATCTGAACACTGAAGCTTTCTTT
TRBV6-1	-	TRBJ1-1	-	CASRGPRGTEAFF	TGTGCCAGCAGGGGGCCCCGGGGCACTGAAGCTTTCTTT
TRBV2	-	TRBJ1-2	-	CASSDWVTGAYGYTF	TGTGCCAGCAGTGATTGGGTGACAGGAGCCTATGGCTACACCTTC